A single sample is the source of the 21 T cell receptor beta chains below, sequenced in a study of CD8 T cells in ankylosing spondylitis. TCRdb passed the 5' RACE reads through MiXCR, listing each CDR3 protein once. Of about 92,000 distinct CDR3 sequences listed, about 9.1% are singletons. Sequences were obtained from blood, either unsorted or a sorted T cell fraction (not recorded which). These receptors were collected from a male donor with ankylosing spondylitis or in good health (not recorded which).

At least ten counts were recorded for this clonotype. The chain recombines TRBV28 with TRBJ2-7; TRBD2 matches at 13 bases. Germline V gives CDR1 MDHEN, CDR2 SYDVKM. J lost 2 bases, V lost 7 bases, and 5 bases had no gene match. CDR3 size: 15 residues. The CDR3 here is CASIPGLAGTYEQYF. CDR3 sequence (DNA): TGTGCCAGCATCCCGGGACTAGCGGGGACCTACGAGCAGTACTTC.

A few counts support this clonotype. This rearrangement joins TRBV7-9 to TRBJ1-4, with TRBD1 as a possible D gene (6 bases). Germline V gene sequence: CDR1 SEHNR, CDR2 FQNEAQ (reference sequence). V was trimmed by 5 bases and J by 4 bases, leaving 11 bases between them. This CDR3 contains 14 residues. DNA of the CDR3: TGTGCCAGCAGCCCGGACAGTTTTAATGAAAAACTGTTTTTT. Translated: CASSPDSFNEKLFF. Full variable domain (outside the CDR3, taken from reference TRBV7-9 and TRBJ1-4): DTGVSQNPRHKITKRGQNVTFRCDPISEHNRLYWYRQTLGQGPEFLTYFQNEAQLEKSRLLSDRFSAERPKGSFSTLEIQRTEQGDSAMYLCASSPDSFNEKLFFGSGTQLSVL.

This clonotype was recorded many times. The rearrangement uses TRBV5-1 and TRBJ2-5; the D is unclear. This CDR3 is built from 16 residues. V was cut by 0 bases and J by 4 bases, with 16 bases left in between. From germline, CDR1 is SGHRS and CDR2 YFSETQ. CDR3 region: CASSLEGLRPLETQYF. In DNA, the CDR3 is TGCGCCAGCAGCTTGGAAGGCCTGCGGCCGTTAGAGACCCAGTACTTC.

This clonotype was seen at least ten times. The chain has TRBV5-1 and TRBJ2-3, with TRBD1 identical over 9 bases. The CDR3 covers 16 residues. The trim removed 4 bases at V and 1 base at J, leaving 7 bases unmatched. Germline V gene lookup returns CDR1 SGHRS and CDR2 YFSETQ. CDR3 region: CASSPTGGTRTDTQYF. The DNA of the CDR3 is TGCGCCAGCAGCCCGACAGGGGGGACCCGCACAGATACGCAGTATTTT. The variable domain in full, with the rest retrieved from reference TRBV5-1 and TRBJ2-3, is KAGVTQTPRYLIKTRGQQVTLSCSPISGHRSVSWYQQTPGQGLQFLFEYFSETQRNKGNFPGRFSGRQFSNSRSEMNVSTLELGDSALYLCASSPTGGTRTDTQYFGPGTRLTVL.

This clonotype was seen many times. V usage is TRBV9 and J usage is TRBJ2-2; D is undetermined. Germline V CDR1 and CDR2: SGDLS, YYNGEE. The V and J ends lost 1 base and 7 bases respectively, with 2 bases between them. There are 11 residues in the CDR3. The CDR3 sequence is CASSVNGELFF. CDR3 DNA sequence: TGTGCCAGCAGCGTAAACGGGGAGCTGTTTTTT.

This clonotype was seen a few times. J is TRBJ2-5 and V is TRBV15, with D unclear. The germline V gene encodes CDR1 LNHNV and CDR2 YYDKDF (reference sequence). V was pared by 4 bases and J by 3 bases, with 9 bases between. There are 13 residues in the CDR3. CDR3 sequence reads: CATSTVAKETQYF. DNA for the CDR3: TGTGCCACCAGCACAGTAGCCAAAGAGACCCAGTACTTC. The variable domain in full, completed from reference TRBV15 and TRBJ2-5, reads DAMVIQNPRYQVTQFGKPVTLSCSQTLNHNVMYWYQQKSSQAPKLLFHYYDKDFNNEADTPDNFQSRRPNTSFCFLDIRSPGLGDTAMYLCATSTVAKETQYFGPGTRLLVL.

This clonotype has ten or more counts. The J gene is TRBJ1-1, the V gene TRBV20-1; D remains ambiguous. V gave up 7 bases and J gave up 0 bases, with 12 bases separating them. In germline, CDR1 is DFQATT, CDR2 SNEGSKA (reference sequence). The CDR3 has 13 residues. This CDR3 reads CSVRRGLNTEAFF. As DNA, the CDR3 is TGCAGTGTAAGGCGTGGTCTGAACACTGAAGCTTTCTTT.

This clonotype was seen repeatedly, ten times or more. V gene TRBV20-1 combines with J gene TRBJ1-6; D ambiguous. The CDR3 has 14 residues. CDR1 and CDR2 from the germline V gene are DFQATT and SNEGSKA (reference sequence). V was pared by 1 base and J by 7 bases, with 11 bases between. The CDR3 DNA is TGCAGTGCTAGAGTAAACGGACTAAATTCACCCCTCCACTTT. It encodes CSARVNGLNSPLHF.

This clonotype was seen at least ten times. The V and J genes are TRBV5-6 and TRBJ2-7; TRBD2 agrees at 11 bases. CDR1 and CDR2 from the germline V gene are SGHDT and YYEEEE. V lost 4 bases to trimming and J lost 6 bases; unmatched junction nucleotides: 6. The CDR3 sequence is 14 residues long. CDR3 nucleotides: TGTGCCAGCAGCGGAACCGGGACTAGCGGCGAGCAGTACTTC. It specifies CASSGTGTSGEQYF.

This clonotype occurred many times. This chain connects TRBV7-2 to TRBJ2-5, with D perhaps matching TRBD1 (6 bases). This CDR3 has 14 residues. V was pared by 4 bases and J by 3 bases, with 12 bases between. CDR1 and CDR2 (germline): SGHTA, FQGNSA. The CDR3 is CASSYTGTKETQYF. CDR3 sequence (DNA): TGTGCCAGCAGCTACACCGGGACAAAAGAGACCCAGTACTTC.

The rearrangement joins TRBV7-9 to TRBJ1-1; D ambiguous. The V gene lost 6 bases and the J gene lost 1 base, with 12 bases spanning the gap. This CDR3 has 14 residues. Germline assignment: CDR1 SEHNR and CDR2 FQNEAQ (reference sequence). CDR3 nucleotides: TGTGCCAGCAGAGTTCCCGGCGGGAACACTGAAGCTTTCTTT. Protein product: CASRVPGGNTEAFF.

The sample holds many counts of this clonotype. The chain couples TRBV20-1 to TRBJ2-5; D possibly matches TRBD1 or TRBD2 (7 bases each). The CDR3 runs 15 residues. CDR1 is DFQATT, CDR2 SNEGSKA, per germline (reference sequence). Trimming pared 1 base from V and 2 bases from J, leaving 14 bases between. CDR3 loop: CSARGWGGQQETQYF. CDR3 nucleotides: TGCAGTGCTAGAGGCTGGGGGGGACAGCAAGAGACCCAGTACTTC.

The table lists this clonotype with many counts. This chain joins TRBV5-1 and TRBJ1-5; D gene uncertain. CDR1 and CDR2 from the germline V gene are SGHRS and YFSETQ. This CDR3 comprises 14 residues. With 0 bases removed from V and 0 bases from J, the gap between germline ends came to 4 bases. The CDR3 sequence: CASSLGNSNQPQHF. In DNA form, the CDR3 reads TGCGCCAGCAGCTTGGGGAATAGCAATCAGCCCCAGCATTTT. Combining the CDR3 with reference TRBV5-1 and TRBJ1-5 gives the whole variable domain KAGVTQTPRYLIKTRGQQVTLSCSPISGHRSVSWYQQTPGQGLQFLFEYFSETQRNKGNFPGRFSGRQFSNSRSEMNVSTLELGDSALYLCASSLGNSNQPQHFGDGTRLSIL.

This clonotype was seen only a few times. The CDR3 region has the DNA TGTGCCAGCAGCGTTAACCCGGGACACGATGGCTACACCTTC. As protein: CASSVNPGHDGYTF. The chain uses TRBV7-6 and TRBJ1-2; TRBD1 is a possible D gene (6 bases). The germline CDR1 and CDR2 sequences are SGHVS and FNYEAQ. V was cut by 5 bases and J by 6 bases, with 16 bases left in between. This CDR3 has 14 residues.

This clonotype was recorded at least ten times. The rearrangement joins TRBV29-1 to TRBJ2-5; perhaps TRBD1 as D (6 bases). The CDR3 contains 14 residues. V gave up 7 bases and J gave up 2 bases, with 17 bases separating them. Per the germline V gene, CDR1 is SQVTM and CDR2 is ANQGSEA. The CDR3 sequence is CSESRTEVQETQYF. Written as DNA, the CDR3 is TGCAGCGAGAGCCGGACAGAAGTACAAGAGACCCAGTACTTC.

Ten or more counts support this clonotype. V is TRBV12-3 or TRBV12-4 and J is TRBJ1-6, with D perhaps TRBD1 (6 bases). V lost 0 bases, J lost 10 bases, and 13 bases lay in between. The CDR3 spans 15 residues. This CDR3 reads CASSLAAGVGSPLHF. DNA of the CDR3: TGTGCCAGCAGTTTAGCCGCAGGGGTAGGGTCACCCCTCCACTTT.

This clonotype was seen at least ten times. The chain employs TRBV6-2 or TRBV6-3 and TRBJ1-5; 8 positions match TRBD1. The V gene's germline CDR1 is MNHEY and CDR2 SVGEGT. The V gene end was trimmed by 4 bases and the J gene end by 6 bases; junction bases not matched to a gene: 2. CDR3 size: 13 residues. This CDR3 reads CASSSDRVQPQHF. For the CDR3, the DNA is TGTGCCAGCAGTTCGGACAGGGTTCAGCCCCAGCATTTT.

This clonotype has ten or more counts. The chain has TRBV20-1 and TRBJ2-2; D not resolved. The CDR3 is 12 residues long. Trimming removed 0 bases from V and 7 bases from J, with 6 bases in between. Germline CDR1 and CDR2: DFQATT and SNEGSKA (reference sequence). CDR3 in DNA: TGCAGTGCTAGAGATCTTTTCGGGGAGCTGTTTTTT. It specifies CSARDLFGELFF.

This clonotype was seen many times. The CDR3 region is CSASWGTGAFF. The CDR3 nucleotides read TGCAGTGCTAGCTGGGGAACAGGGGCTTTCTTT. This chain joins TRBV20-1 and TRBJ1-1; D might be TRBD1 (6 bases). Germline lookup yields CDR1 DFQATT and CDR2 SNEGSKA (reference sequence). The CDR3 totals 11 residues. V was pared by 3 bases and J by 11 bases, with 13 bases between.

The chain recombines TRBV7-2 with TRBJ2-1, with D possibly matching TRBD2 (7 bases). V was clipped by 1 base and J by 0 bases, with 10 bases between them. Germline CDR1 is SGHTA and CDR2 is FQGNSA. CDR3 length: 16 amino acids. For the CDR3, the DNA is TGTGCCAGCAGCTTAGAACGGGGGGCCTCCTACAATGAGCAGTTCTTC. As protein: CASSLERGASYNEQFF.

There are a few counts of this clonotype. This chain connects TRBV7-3 to TRBJ2-2; D unresolved. The CDR3 is made up of 15 amino acids. Germline V CDR1 and CDR2: SGHTA, FQGTGA. V was clipped by 5 bases and J by 5 bases, with 15 bases between them. The CDR3 bases are TGTGCCAGCAGCCCCACCCCAGGTCTGACCGGGGAGCTGTTTTTT. Protein sequence: CASSPTPGLTGELFF. Combining the CDR3 with reference TRBV7-3 and TRBJ2-2 gives the whole variable domain GAGVSQTPSNKVTEKGKYVELRCDPISGHTALYWYRQSLGQGPEFLIYFQGTGAADDSGLPNDRFFAVRPEGSVSTLKIQRTERGDSAVYLCASSPTPGLTGELFFGEGSRLTVL.